The rows below give T cell receptor beta chains drawn from one sample of a study of shared clonotypes between healthy human individuals. Measured with immunoSEQ multiplex PCR; TCRdb has only the in-frame clones, and not every one. This sample has approximately 2.5 million clones; 90% to 95% occur once, and the top ten carry 0.13% to 0.15%. The sequenced sample was naive CD4+ T cells sorted from blood. The receptors stem from a man aged 18 to 35 in good health. Each CDR3 is given without its conserved first and last residue.

v_gene,len,j_gene,CDR3aa
TRBV6-5,10,TRBJ1-2,ASSREGAGYT
TRBV29-1,13,TRBJ2-7,SATRGRDPSYEQY
TRBV6-5,12,TRBJ1-3,ASRDSYSGNTIY
TRBV7-9,15,TRBJ2-3,ASSLGTSGRGVDTQY
TRBV10-2,11,TRBJ2-3,ASSGSSGNTQY
TRBV7-9,12,TRBJ1-4,ASSLETLGEKLF
TRBV27,15,TRBJ2-7,ASSLYPSRVGGYEQY
TRBV7-9,11,TRBJ2-7,ASSGEGVAEQY
TRBV28,11,TRBJ1-2,ASSRTGSYGYT
TRBV5-1,15,TRBJ2-2,ASSLASGVLGSRELF
TRBV18,12,TRBJ2-7,ASKGASGTYEQY
TRBV11-2,12,-,ASSLLRGGYEQY
TRBV5-1,13,TRBJ1-1,ASSLAGEANTEAF
TRBV11-2,13,TRBJ2-1,ASSGSGRVVDEQF
TRBV11-2,14,TRBJ1-4,ASSRTRAYTNEKLF
TRBV6-5,12,TRBJ2-5,ASSPGTGKETQY
TRBV28,14,TRBJ2-7,ASSLPEREGVYEQY
TRBV7-6,14,TRBJ2-2,ASSRSGSQITGELF
TRBV6-5,11,TRBJ2-3,ASRLRRTDTQY
TRBV6-6,14,TRBJ1-3,ASQEDGTISGNTIY
TRBV5-6,11,TRBJ2-5,ASSPQRAETQY
TRBV5-6,17,TRBJ1-6,ASSVSGGVVNSYNSPLH
TRBV10-3,9,TRBJ1-4,ATGGNEKLF
TRBV19,12,TRBJ2-7,ASSITDKTYEQY
TRBV18,14,TRBJ1-1,ASSPANSGTGPEAF
TRBV30,11,TRBJ2-2,AWSVRVAGELF
TRBV18,16,TRBJ2-3,ASSSRLAGGLNTDTQY
TRBV19,12,TRBJ2-7,ASSGDSNRHEQY
TRBV28,11,TRBJ2-7,ASSSSNSYEQY
TRBV2,12,TRBJ2-7,ASSGRGDSYEQY
TRBV30,12,TRBJ2-7,AWSRGTSGYEQY
TRBV19,14,TRBJ1-1,ASSSRAGKGNTEAF
TRBV10-3,10,TRBJ1-2,AISEQGGGYT
TRBV4-3,11,TRBJ1-5,ASSQDSNQPQH
TRBV6-4,9,TRBJ2-1,ASRAGGEQF
TRBV6-5,12,TRBJ1-1,ASIKGGGNTEAF
TRBV7-9,13,TRBJ1-4,ASSLTEGTNEKLF
TRBV2,11,TRBJ2-2,ASSQDNTGELF
TRBV20-1,9,TRBJ1-1,SARENTEAF
TRBV9,13,TRBJ2-7,ASSVGRLLEDEQY
TRBV6-1,12,TRBJ1-1,ASSGWQANTEAF
TRBV27,12,TRBJ2-5,ASSLSQGQETQY
TRBV18,13,TRBJ2-2,ASSPSLLRTGELF
TRBV5-4,16,TRBJ2-3,ASSSRLAGGHPQHTQY
TRBV4-3,13,TRBJ2-7,ASSQGGGPPYEQY